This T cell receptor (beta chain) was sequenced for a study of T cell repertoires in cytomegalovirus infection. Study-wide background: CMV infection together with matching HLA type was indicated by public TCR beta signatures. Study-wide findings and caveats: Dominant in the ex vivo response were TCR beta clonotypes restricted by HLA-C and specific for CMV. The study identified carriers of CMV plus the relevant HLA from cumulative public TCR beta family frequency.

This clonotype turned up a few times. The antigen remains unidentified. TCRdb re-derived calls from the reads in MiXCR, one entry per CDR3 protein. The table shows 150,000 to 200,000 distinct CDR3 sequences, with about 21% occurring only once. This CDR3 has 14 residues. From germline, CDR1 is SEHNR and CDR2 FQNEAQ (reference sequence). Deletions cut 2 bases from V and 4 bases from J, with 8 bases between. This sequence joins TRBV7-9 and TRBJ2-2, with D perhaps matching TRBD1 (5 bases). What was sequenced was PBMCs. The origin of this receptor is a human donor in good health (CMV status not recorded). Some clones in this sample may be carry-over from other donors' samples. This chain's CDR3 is CASSLPGPTGELFF. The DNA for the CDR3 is TGTGCCAGCAGCTTACCAGGGCCCACCGGGGAGCTGTTTTTT.